These 18 T cell receptor beta chains were sequenced from one sample in a study of T cell repertoires in cytomegalovirus infection. TCRdb redid the calling of the reads with MiXCR, one entry per CDR3 protein. The sample has 300,000 to 400,000 distinct CDR3 sequences, more than 20% seen once. These receptors are not linked to any known antigen. The sample consisted of cultured PBMCs, taken from culture after CMV antigen stimulation. Receptor source: a human donor in good health (CMV status not recorded). Some clones in this sample may be carry-over from other donors' samples.

This clonotype appeared a few times. This rearrangement joins TRBV12-3 or TRBV12-4 to TRBJ2-1; 12 bases fit TRBD2. The CDR3 spans 15 residues. Trimming took 6 bases from V and 10 from J; bases not matched to a gene: 10. In nucleotides, the CDR3 is TGTGCCAGCAGCCCAGGGACTAGCGGGTACGAAGAGCAGTTCTTC. This sequence encodes CASSPGTSGYEEQFF.

This chain uses TRBV7-2 with TRBJ2-7; 10 bases map to TRBD1. CDR1 and CDR2 from the germline V gene are SGHTA and FQGNSA. The CDR3 covers 15 residues. V trimming: 5 bases; J trimming: 9 bases; junction bases outside the gene matches: 13. Here the CDR3 DNA reads TGTGCCAGCAGCCAATTCGGGACAGGGGTTTTAGTGCAGTACTTC. Translating it yields CASSQFGTGVLVQYF.

This clonotype showed up just a few times. The genes are TRBV18 and TRBJ1-5; D unclear. This CDR3 has 15 residues. Germline-derived CDR1 and CDR2 are KGHSH and LQKENI. Trimming removed 2 bases from V and 1 base from J, with 9 bases in between. The CDR3 is CASSPIEGSNQPQHF. CDR3 sequence (DNA): TGTGCCAGCTCACCAATCGAGGGAAGCAATCAGCCCCAGCATTTT.

This clonotype showed up just a few times. The CDR3 loop is CASSYSSHGSASEQFF. Written as DNA, the CDR3 is TGTGCCAGCAGTTACTCGAGTCACGGGAGTGCGAGTGAGCAGTTCTTC. This chain uses TRBV6-5 with TRBJ2-1; tentative D call: TRBD2 (6 bases). The V gene lost 0 bases and the J gene lost 9 bases, with 18 bases spanning the gap. The CDR3 totals 16 residues. Germline V gives CDR1 MNHEY, CDR2 SVGAGI.

The CDR3 sequence is CASSRGAGGTEAFF. The CDR3 nucleotides are TGTGCCAGCAGCCGAGGGGCGGGGGGCACTGAAGCTTTCTTT. This chain joins TRBV5-6 and TRBJ1-1; D might be TRBD1 (5 bases). The CDR3 length is 14 residues. Germline CDR1 SGHDT, CDR2 YYEEEE. V shed 4 bases and J shed 4 bases, with 14 bases lying between them.

The chain is built from TRBV20-1 and TRBJ1-6; D is uncertain. V dropped 3 bases and J dropped 0 bases, with 9 bases sitting between them. The CDR3 totals 15 residues. Germline assignment: CDR1 DFQATT and CDR2 SNEGSKA (reference sequence). The CDR3 here is CSARGYSSYNSPLHF. DNA of the CDR3: TGCAGTGCTAGGGGATATAGCTCCTATAATTCACCCCTCCACTTT.

This clonotype was seen many times. V gene TRBV7-9 combines with J gene TRBJ2-3; the D is unclear. Trimming took off 5 bases at V and 4 bases at J, with 10 bases between the two ends. This CDR3 comprises 13 residues. Looked up from germline, CDR1 is SEHNR and CDR2 is FQNEAQ (reference sequence). This CDR3 reads CASSAILADTQYF. Here the CDR3 DNA reads TGTGCCAGCAGCGCCATCCTCGCAGATACGCAGTATTTT.

The chain combines TRBV14 with TRBJ2-7, with TRBD1 as a possible D gene (5 bases). Germline V gene lookup returns CDR1 SGHDN and CDR2 FVKESK. Between the trimmed V and J ends, which lost 1 base and 12 bases, there was a span of 16 bases. The length of the CDR3 is 13 residues. CDR3 in amino acids: CASSQVYRTPGYV. The CDR3 DNA follows: TGTGCCAGCAGCCAAGTATACAGGACCCCTGGGTACGTC.

The rearrangement uses TRBV18 and TRBJ2-3; 8 bases fit TRBD2. The CDR3 length is 16 residues. CDR1 and CDR2 from the germline V gene are KGHSH and LQKENI. Trimming removed 4 bases from V and 0 bases from J; junction bases left unmatched: 6. The CDR3 spells CASSLTTSASTDTQYF. In nucleotides, the CDR3 is TGTGCCAGCTCACTTACGACTAGCGCTAGCACAGATACGCAGTATTTT.

This clonotype was recorded a few times. The gene calls are TRBV6-6 and TRBJ2-7, with 8 bases identical to TRBD2. Germline V gene lookup returns CDR1 MNHNY and CDR2 SVGAGI (reference sequence). Trimming removed 0 bases from V and 1 base from J; junction bases left unmatched: 2. The CDR3 has 15 amino acids. CDR3 region: CASSYSGLVSYEQYV. DNA for the CDR3: TGTGCCAGCAGTTACTCGGGACTAGTTTCCTACGAGCAGTACGTC.

This clonotype came up many times. This chain uses TRBV7-6 with TRBJ2-5, with 7 nucleotides matching TRBD1. This CDR3 region has 14 residues. Trimming cost V 4 bases and J 5 bases; bases outside gene matches: 7. Germline V gives CDR1 SGHVS, CDR2 FNYEAQ. The CDR3 DNA is TGTGCCAGCAGCTCCACCCAGGGGGTCGAGACCCAGTACTTC. This translates into CASSSTQGVETQYF.

The sample holds many counts of this clonotype. The gene calls are TRBV6-5 and TRBJ1-1, with 7 bases aligning to TRBD1. CDR3 length: 15 amino acids. The ends lost 2 bases at V and 8 bases at J; junction bases unmatched: 11. The germline gives CDR1 MNHEY, CDR2 SVGAGI. CDR3 in amino acids: CASSYQPGTAAEAFF. Here the CDR3 DNA reads TGTGCCAGCAGTTACCAACCCGGGACAGCCGCGGAAGCTTTCTTT.

This clonotype was seen at least ten times. This sequence joins TRBV28 and TRBJ2-1, with 8 bases aligning to TRBD2. The V segment lost 9 bases and the J segment 8 bases; nucleotides outside the gene matches: 12. CDR3 size: 14 residues. The germline V gene has CDR1 MDHEN and CDR2 SYDVKM. CDR3 DNA: TGTGCCAGTAAGAATAGCGGGACCCTCGATGAGCAGTTCTTC. Protein product: CASKNSGTLDEQFF. Complete variable domain (other parts from reference TRBV28 and TRBJ2-1): DVKVTQSSRYLVKRTGEKVFLECVQDMDHENMFWYRQDPGLGLRLIYFSYDVKMKEKGDIPEGYSVSREKKERFSLILESASTNQTSMYLCASKNSGTLDEQFFGPGTRLTVL.

This clonotype was found a few times. The chain links TRBV7-8 to TRBJ1-3, with D tentatively TRBD1 (5 bases). The CDR3 has 16 residues. Trimming removed 1 base from V and 3 bases from J, with 13 bases in between. Germline V CDR1 and CDR2: SGHVS, FQNEAQ. The CDR3 nucleotides read TGTGCCAGCAGCTTAGGTGACAGCAAAGGTGGAAACACCATATATTTT. Its translation is CASSLGDSKGGNTIYF.

The chain has TRBV7-9 and TRBJ2-1; a possible D gene is TRBD1 (6 bases). CDR1 is SEHNR, CDR2 FQNEAQ, per germline (reference sequence). This CDR3 spans 14 amino acids. V lost 4 bases to trimming and J lost 5 bases, with 12 bases between them. The CDR3 nucleotides are TGTGCCAGCAGCTCACCGGGACAAGACAATGAGCAGTTCTTC. It encodes CASSSPGQDNEQFF.

The gene calls are TRBV6-2 or TRBV6-3 and TRBJ2-1, with TRBD1 matching over 7 bases. The trim removed 5 bases at V and 0 bases at J, leaving 4 bases unmatched. CDR1 is MNHEY, CDR2 SVGEGT, per germline. The CDR3 is 15 amino acids. The CDR3 reads CASSERQGSYNEQFF. The DNA for the CDR3 is TGTGCCAGCAGTGAGCGACAGGGCTCCTACAATGAGCAGTTCTTC.

V and J are TRBV28 and TRBJ1-1; tentatively, D is TRBD1 (6 bases). V lost 5 bases and J 5 bases, leaving 21 bases between the germline ends. From germline, CDR1 is MDHEN and CDR2 SYDVKM. The CDR3 runs to 16 residues. CDR3 sequence reads: CASSESRWDTSTEAFF. In DNA, the CDR3 is TGTGCCAGCAGTGAATCCCGGTGGGACACAAGTACTGAAGCTTTCTTT.

This clonotype was found many times. This chain joins TRBV7-2 and TRBJ2-2; D unclear. The CDR3 is 12 amino acids. The germline V and J ends were trimmed by 5 bases and 11 bases, with 12 bases remaining between them. Germline CDR1 reads SGHTA; CDR2 reads FQGNSA. The CDR3 nucleotides are TGTGCCAGCAGCCTCACACCCTTCGAGCTGTTTTTT. It yields the protein CASSLTPFELFF.